The 6 T cell receptor beta chains presented below share a single source sample, sequenced in a study of T cells in Graves' hyperthyroidism and ophthalmopathy. The CDR3 regions of TCR beta were amplified from RNA transcripts. TCR CDR3 regions were first amplified by RT-PCR with HTBI primers. TCRdb redid the calling of the multiplex PCR reads with MiXCR, one entry per CDR3 protein. Of about 560,000 distinct CDR3 sequences detected, 15% to 20% appear once; the ten largest clones hold about 17%. The material sequenced was blood. The receptor source for this set is a woman under 30 with Graves' hyperthyroidism.

The CDR3 bases are TGTGCCAGTAACAGCGGGAGGAATTCACCCCTCCACTTT. It encodes CASNSGRNSPLHF. The chain links TRBV28 to TRBJ1-6; D gene ambiguous. V shed 9 bases and J shed 7 bases, with 13 bases lying between them. This CDR3 region has 13 residues. The V gene's germline CDR1 is MDHEN and CDR2 SYDVKM.

This clonotype was observed many times. The chain has TRBV5-1 and TRBJ2-5; 10 bases match TRBD1. J was trimmed by 5 bases and V by 3 bases; bases with no gene match: 1. CDR3 size: 13 residues. CDR1 and CDR2 from the germline V gene are SGHRS and YFSETQ. The CDR3 reads CASSWDRGETQYF. The CDR3 nucleotides are TGCGCCAGCAGCTGGGACAGGGGCGAGACCCAGTACTTC.

The rearrangement links TRBV4-3 to TRBJ2-1; TRBD2 matches 8 bases. CDR1 is LGHNA, CDR2 YSLEER, per germline. CDR3 size: 16 residues. Trimming at V came to 1 base and at J to 3 bases, leaving 5 bases not matched to a gene. CDR3 coding DNA: TGCGCCAGCAGCCAAGTTTTCGGGGGGGTCTACAATGAGCAGTTCTTC. The encoded protein is CASSQVFGGVYNEQFF.

This clonotype was counted ten times or more. This sequence joins TRBV12-3 or TRBV12-4 and TRBJ1-2; D is unresolved. There are 14 residues in the CDR3. V shed 6 bases and J shed 2 bases, with 13 bases lying between them. CDR3 residues: CASRGASRNYGYTF. CDR3 DNA sequence: TGTGCCAGCAGAGGAGCGTCCCGAAACTATGGCTACACCTTC.

The chain couples TRBV5-1 to TRBJ2-7; D is uncertain. Trimming took 4 bases from V and 4 from J, leaving 15 bases between them. The CDR3 spans 14 residues. Germline CDR1 is SGHRS and CDR2 is YFSETQ. The CDR3 DNA reads as TGCGCCAGCAGCCAAGGCAGCCTTTGGTACGAGCAGTACTTC. Translating it yields CASSQGSLWYEQYF. Complete variable domain (other parts from reference TRBV5-1 and TRBJ2-7): KAGVTQTPRYLIKTRGQQVTLSCSPISGHRSVSWYQQTPGQGLQFLFEYFSETQRNKGNFPGRFSGRQFSNSRSEMNVSTLELGDSALYLCASSQGSLWYEQYFGPGTRLTVT.

The chain has TRBV30 and TRBJ2-2; D not resolved. The germline V gene encodes CDR1 GTSNPN and CDR2 SVGIG (reference sequence). With 3 bases removed from V and 4 bases from J, the gap between germline ends came to 0 bases. This CDR3 region has 10 residues. CDR3 protein: CAWSTGELFF. CDR3 DNA sequence: TGTGCCTGGAGCACCGGGGAGCTGTTTTTT. Complete variable domain (other parts from reference TRBV30 and TRBJ2-2): SQTIHQWPATLVQPVGSPLSLECTVEGTSNPNLYWYRQAAGRGLQLLFYSVGIGQISSEVPQNLSASRPQDRQFILSSKKLLLSDSGFYLCAWSTGELFFGEGSRLTVL.